These 7 T cell receptor beta chains were all obtained from the same sample, sequenced in a study of control samples from healthy donors and cancer patients. Sequenced by immunoSEQ multiplex PCR; TCRdb stores in-frame clones only, minus some. The sample shows around 95,000 clones, about 90% of them seen only once. Sequencing was carried out using blood. These receptors all come from a woman in her fifties or sixties in good health.

The rearrangement joins TRBV6-2 or TRBV6-3 to TRBJ2-5, with D perhaps matching TRBD2 (5 bases). The CDR3 consists of 12 residues. V lost 4 bases and J lost 5, with 8 bases in between. CDR1 and CDR2 from the germline V gene are MNHEY and SVGEGT. The CDR3 DNA reads as TGTGCCAGCAGTTTAGCGCGGGAGACCCAGTACTTC. It translates to CASSLARETQYF.

The V and J genes are TRBV6-2 or TRBV6-3 and TRBJ2-4, with 7 bases aligning to TRBD1. Trimming cost V 2 bases and J 1 base; bases outside gene matches: 11. The CDR3 is 18 amino acids. CDR1 and CDR2 from the germline V gene are MNHEY and SVGEGT. The DNA for the CDR3 is TGTGCCAGCAGTTACCCGACAGGGAAGAGTGGGGCCAAAAACATTCAGTACTTC. Its translation is CASSYPTGKSGAKNIQYF.

The CDR3 sequence: CASSLPGATSYNEQFF. CDR3 in DNA: TGTGCCAGCAGTTTACCGGGAGCGACCTCCTACAATGAGCAGTTCTTC. The rearrangement joins TRBV27 to TRBJ2-1, with D perhaps TRBD2 (6 bases). With 2 bases removed from V and 0 bases from J, the gap between germline ends came to 11 bases. Per germline, CDR1 MNHEY and CDR2 SMNVEV (reference sequence). CDR3 size: 16 residues.

This clone showed up just once. V gene TRBV7-6 combines with J gene TRBJ1-5; no definite D call. V dropped 5 bases and J dropped 1 base, with 15 bases sitting between them. Germline CDR1 SGHVS, CDR2 FNYEAQ. There are 16 residues in the CDR3. The CDR3: CASSLLPGVSNQPQHF. CDR3 DNA: TGTGCCAGCAGCCTTCTGCCCGGGGTCAGCAATCAGCCCCAGCATTTT.

The rearrangement joins TRBV6-6 to TRBJ1-1; D ambiguous. The V gene lost 7 bases and the J gene lost 1 base, with 19 bases spanning the gap. Germline CDR1 MNHNY, CDR2 SVGAGI (reference sequence). The length of the CDR3 is 16 residues. Here the CDR3 DNA reads TGTGCCAGCAACCAACGGGTTGGAGAGAGGAACACTGAAGCTTTCTTT. It specifies CASNQRVGERNTEAFF.

The gene calls are TRBV7-9 and TRBJ2-1, with a weak D call TRBD2 (5 bases). The V gene's germline CDR1 is SEHNR and CDR2 FQNEAQ (reference sequence). V shed 5 bases and J shed 8 bases, with 16 bases lying between them. The CDR3 spans 14 residues. CDR3 region: CASSLIRVRDEQFF. The CDR3 bases are TGTGCCAGCAGCCTCATTAGGGTGCGGGATGAGCAGTTCTTC.

The chain is built from TRBV7-9 and TRBJ2-3, with 7 nucleotides matching TRBD2. The CDR3 runs to 16 residues. The germline CDR1 and CDR2 sequences are SEHNR and FQNEAQ (reference sequence). The V and J ends lost 3 bases and 3 bases, in that order; junction bases with no gene match: 9. The CDR3 DNA follows: TGTGCCAGCAGCTTCGCTAGCGGCTTTGGTACAGATACGCAGTATTTT. Translating it yields CASSFASGFGTDTQYF.